Sequencing of this T cell receptor beta chain was carried out in a study of control samples from healthy donors and cancer patients. This CDR3 has 15 amino acids. V gave up 8 bases and J gave up 0 bases, with 16 bases separating them. Germline lookup yields CDR1 LNHNV and CDR2 YYDKDF (reference sequence). Assay: immunoSEQ multiplex PCR; the TCRdb copy retains only in-frame clones and omits some. The data show more than 95,000 clones, about four fifths seen once. The sample consisted of blood. This TCR was sampled from a woman aged 45-59 years in good health. The V call is TRBV15, the J call TRBJ1-2; D remains ambiguous. CDR3 sequence reads: CATRLLVGANYGYTF. The CDR3 nucleotides are TGTGCCACCCGGTTATTGGTTGGCGCTAACTATGGCTACACCTTC.